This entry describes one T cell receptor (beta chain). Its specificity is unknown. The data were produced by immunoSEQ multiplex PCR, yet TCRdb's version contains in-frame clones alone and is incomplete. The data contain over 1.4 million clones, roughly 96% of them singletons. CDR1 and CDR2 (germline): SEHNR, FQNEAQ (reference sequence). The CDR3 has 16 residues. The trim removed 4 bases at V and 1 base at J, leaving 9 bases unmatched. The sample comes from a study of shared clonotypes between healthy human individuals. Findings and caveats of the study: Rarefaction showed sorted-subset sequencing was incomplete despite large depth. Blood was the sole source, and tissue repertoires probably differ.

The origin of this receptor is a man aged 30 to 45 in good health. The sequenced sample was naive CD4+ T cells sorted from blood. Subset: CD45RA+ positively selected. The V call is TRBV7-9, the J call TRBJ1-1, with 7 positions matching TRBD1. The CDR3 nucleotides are TGTGCCAGCAGCTCCGGAGAGGACAGGCCGAACACTGAAGCTTTCTTT. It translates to CASSSGEDRPNTEAFF.